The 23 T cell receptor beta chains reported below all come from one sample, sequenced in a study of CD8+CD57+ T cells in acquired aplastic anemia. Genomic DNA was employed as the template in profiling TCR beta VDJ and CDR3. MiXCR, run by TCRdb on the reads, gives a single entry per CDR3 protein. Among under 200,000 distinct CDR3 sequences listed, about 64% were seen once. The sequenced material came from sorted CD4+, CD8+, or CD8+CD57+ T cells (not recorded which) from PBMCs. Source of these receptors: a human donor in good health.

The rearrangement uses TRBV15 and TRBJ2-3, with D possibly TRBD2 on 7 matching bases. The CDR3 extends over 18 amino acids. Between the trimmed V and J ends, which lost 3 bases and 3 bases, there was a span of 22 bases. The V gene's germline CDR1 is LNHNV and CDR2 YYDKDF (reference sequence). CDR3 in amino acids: CATSRTIHIGGGTDTQYF. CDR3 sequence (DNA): TGTGCCACCAGCAGGACTATCCACATAGGGGGGGGAACAGATACGCAGTATTTT.

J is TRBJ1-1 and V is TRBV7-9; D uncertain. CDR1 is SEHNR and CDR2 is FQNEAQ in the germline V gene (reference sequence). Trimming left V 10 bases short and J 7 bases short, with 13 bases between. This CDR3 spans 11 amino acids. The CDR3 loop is CAIPGSGEAFF. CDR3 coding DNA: TGTGCCATCCCGGGGAGCGGTGAAGCTTTCTTT.

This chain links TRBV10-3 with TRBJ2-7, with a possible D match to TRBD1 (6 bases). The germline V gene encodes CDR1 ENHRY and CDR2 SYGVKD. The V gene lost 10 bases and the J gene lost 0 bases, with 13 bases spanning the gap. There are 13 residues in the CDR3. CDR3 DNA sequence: TGTGCCACCACAACAGGGAACTCCTACGAGCAGTACTTC. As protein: CATTTGNSYEQYF.

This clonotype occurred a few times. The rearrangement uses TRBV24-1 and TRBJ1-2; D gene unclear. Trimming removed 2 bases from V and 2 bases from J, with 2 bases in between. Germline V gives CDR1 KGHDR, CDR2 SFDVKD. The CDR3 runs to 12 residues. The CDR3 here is CATSDYNYGYTF. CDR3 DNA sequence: TGTGCCACCAGTGATTACAACTATGGCTACACCTTC.

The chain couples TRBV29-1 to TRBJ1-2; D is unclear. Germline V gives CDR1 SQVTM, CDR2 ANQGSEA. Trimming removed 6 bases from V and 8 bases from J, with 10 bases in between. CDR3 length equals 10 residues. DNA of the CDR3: TGCAGCGTGAGCGGGAGGGGCTACACCTTC. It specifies CSVSGRGYTF.

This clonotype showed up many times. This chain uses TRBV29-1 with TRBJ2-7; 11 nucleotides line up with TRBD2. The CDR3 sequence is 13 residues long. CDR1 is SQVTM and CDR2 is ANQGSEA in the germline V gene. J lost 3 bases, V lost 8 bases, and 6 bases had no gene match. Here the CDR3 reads CSFALAGGYEQYF. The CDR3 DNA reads TGCAGCTTCGCCCTAGCGGGAGGCTACGAGCAGTACTTC.

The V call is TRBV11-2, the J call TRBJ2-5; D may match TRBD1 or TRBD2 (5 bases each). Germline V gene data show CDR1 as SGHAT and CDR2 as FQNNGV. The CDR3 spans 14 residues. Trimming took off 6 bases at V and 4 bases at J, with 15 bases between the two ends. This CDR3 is CASSEGARVETQYF. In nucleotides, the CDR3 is TGTGCCAGCAGTGAAGGGGCGAGGGTAGAGACCCAGTACTTC.

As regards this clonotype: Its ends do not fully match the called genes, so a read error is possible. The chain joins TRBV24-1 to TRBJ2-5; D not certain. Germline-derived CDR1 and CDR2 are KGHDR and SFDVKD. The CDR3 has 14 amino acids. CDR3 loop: CATSDSKTGEAQYF. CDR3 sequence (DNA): TGTGCCACCAGTGACAGCAAGACTGGAGAGGCCCAGTACTTC.

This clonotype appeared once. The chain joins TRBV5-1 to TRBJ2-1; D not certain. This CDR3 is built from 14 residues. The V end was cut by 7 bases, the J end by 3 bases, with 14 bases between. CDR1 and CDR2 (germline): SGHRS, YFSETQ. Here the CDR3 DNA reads TGCGCCAGCCGTTTGGGTGGGGACTACAATGAGCAGTTCTTC. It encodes CASRLGGDYNEQFF.

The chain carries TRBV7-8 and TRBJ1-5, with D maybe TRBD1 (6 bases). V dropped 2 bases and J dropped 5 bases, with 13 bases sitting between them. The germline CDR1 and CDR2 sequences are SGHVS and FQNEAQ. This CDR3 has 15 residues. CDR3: CASSLLEGGDQPQHF. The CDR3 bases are TGTGCCAGCAGCTTATTAGAGGGGGGAGATCAGCCCCAGCATTTT.

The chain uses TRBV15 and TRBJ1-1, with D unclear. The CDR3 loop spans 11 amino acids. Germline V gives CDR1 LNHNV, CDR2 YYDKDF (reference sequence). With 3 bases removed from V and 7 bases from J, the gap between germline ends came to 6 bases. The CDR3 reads CATSSGVEAFF. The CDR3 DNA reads TGTGCCACCAGCAGCGGGGTTGAAGCTTTCTTT.

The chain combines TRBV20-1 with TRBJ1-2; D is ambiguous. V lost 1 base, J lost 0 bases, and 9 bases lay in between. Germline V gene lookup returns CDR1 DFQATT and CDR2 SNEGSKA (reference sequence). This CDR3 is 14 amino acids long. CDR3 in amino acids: CSARALGSNYGYTF. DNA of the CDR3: TGCAGTGCTAGAGCGTTGGGGTCTAACTATGGCTACACCTTC.

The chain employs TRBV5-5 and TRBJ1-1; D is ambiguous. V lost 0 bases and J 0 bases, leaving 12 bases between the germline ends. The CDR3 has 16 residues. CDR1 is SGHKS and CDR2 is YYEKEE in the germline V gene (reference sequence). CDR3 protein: CASSLDGSTLNTEAFF. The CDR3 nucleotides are TGTGCCAGCAGCTTGGACGGAAGCACACTGAACACTGAAGCTTTCTTT. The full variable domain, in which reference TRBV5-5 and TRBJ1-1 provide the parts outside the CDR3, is DAGVTQSPTHLIKTRGQQVTLRCSPISGHKSVSWYQQVLGQGPQFIFQYYEKEERGRGNFPDRFSARQFPNYSSELNVNALLLGDSALYLCASSLDGSTLNTEAFFGQGTRLTVV.

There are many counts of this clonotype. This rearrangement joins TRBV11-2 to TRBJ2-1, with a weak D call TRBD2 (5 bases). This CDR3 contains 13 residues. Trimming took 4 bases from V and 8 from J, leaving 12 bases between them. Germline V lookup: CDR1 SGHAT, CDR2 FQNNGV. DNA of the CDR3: TGTGCCAGCAGCTCCCCCCGAGGGTATGAGCAGTTCTTC. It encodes CASSSPRGYEQFF.

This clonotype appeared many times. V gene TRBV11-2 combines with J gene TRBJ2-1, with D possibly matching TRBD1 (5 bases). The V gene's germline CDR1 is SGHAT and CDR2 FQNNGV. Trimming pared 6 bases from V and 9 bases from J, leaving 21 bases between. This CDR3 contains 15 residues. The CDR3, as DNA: TGTGCCAGCAGTTTCGGACACCTATTAGGTGGTGAGCAGTTCTTC. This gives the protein CASSFGHLLGGEQFF.

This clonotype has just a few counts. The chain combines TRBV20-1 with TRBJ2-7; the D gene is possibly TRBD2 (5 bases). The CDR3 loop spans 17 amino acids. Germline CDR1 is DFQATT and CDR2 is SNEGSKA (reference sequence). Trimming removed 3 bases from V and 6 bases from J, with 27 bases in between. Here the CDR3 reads CSASPGKNFRTSLEQYF. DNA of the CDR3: TGCAGTGCTAGTCCCGGGAAAAACTTTCGAACCTCTCTCGAGCAGTACTTC.

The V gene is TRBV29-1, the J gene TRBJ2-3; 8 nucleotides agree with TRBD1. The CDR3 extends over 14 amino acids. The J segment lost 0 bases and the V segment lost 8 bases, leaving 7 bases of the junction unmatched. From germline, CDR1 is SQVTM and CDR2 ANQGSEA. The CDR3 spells CSSGTGPSTDTQYF. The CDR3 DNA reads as TGCAGCTCCGGGACAGGCCCTAGCACAGATACGCAGTATTTT.

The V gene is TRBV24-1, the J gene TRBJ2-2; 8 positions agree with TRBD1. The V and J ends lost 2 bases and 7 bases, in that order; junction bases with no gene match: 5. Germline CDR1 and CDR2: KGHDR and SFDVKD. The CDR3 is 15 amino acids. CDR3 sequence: CATSDSRGHFGELFF. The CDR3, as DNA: TGTGCCACCAGTGATTCCAGGGGGCATTTCGGGGAGCTGTTTTTT.

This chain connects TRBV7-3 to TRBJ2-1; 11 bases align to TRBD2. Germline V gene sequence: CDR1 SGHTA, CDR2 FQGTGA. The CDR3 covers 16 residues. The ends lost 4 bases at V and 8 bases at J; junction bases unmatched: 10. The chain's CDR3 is CASSWGLAVLRDEQFF. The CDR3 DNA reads TGTGCCAGCAGCTGGGGACTAGCGGTCCTTCGCGATGAGCAGTTCTTC.

The CDR3 nucleotides are TGTGCCAGCAGCTTAGATGCGGGACAGGGTGGTACCGGGGAGCTGTTTTTT. Translating it yields CASSLDAGQGGTGELFF. This rearrangement joins TRBV7-9 to TRBJ2-2; the match to TRBD1 covers 9 bases. The length of the CDR3 is 17 residues. Germline V CDR1 and CDR2: SEHNR, FQNEAQ (reference sequence). J gave up 5 bases and V 1 base, and 8 bases lay outside the gene matches.

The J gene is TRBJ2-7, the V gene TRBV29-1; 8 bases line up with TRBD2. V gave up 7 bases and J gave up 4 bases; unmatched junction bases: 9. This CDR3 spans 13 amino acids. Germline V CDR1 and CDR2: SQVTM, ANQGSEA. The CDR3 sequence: CSAHSSGSYEQYF. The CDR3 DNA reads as TGCAGCGCCCATTCTAGCGGGTCGTACGAGCAGTACTTC.

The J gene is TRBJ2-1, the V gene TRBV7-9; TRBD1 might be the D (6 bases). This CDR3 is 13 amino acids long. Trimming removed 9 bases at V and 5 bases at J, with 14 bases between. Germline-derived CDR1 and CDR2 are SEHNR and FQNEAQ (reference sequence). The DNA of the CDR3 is TGTGCCAGTACGACAGGCTATAACAATGAGCAGTTCTTC. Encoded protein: CASTTGYNNEQFF.

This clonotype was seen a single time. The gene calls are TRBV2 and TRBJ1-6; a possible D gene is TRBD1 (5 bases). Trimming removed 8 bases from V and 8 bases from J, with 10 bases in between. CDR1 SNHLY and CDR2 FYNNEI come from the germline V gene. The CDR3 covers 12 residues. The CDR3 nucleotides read TGTGCCAGCTCGGGGGGGGATTCACCCCTCCACTTT. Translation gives CASSGGDSPLHF.